This entry lists 4 T cell receptor beta chains sequenced from one sample in a study of cytomegalovirus exposure and HLA in healthy donors. The protocol was immunoSEQ multiplex PCR, while the TCRdb copy is restricted to in-frame clones and leaves out a portion. The sample comprises more than 140,000 clones, around nine tenths of which are singletons, and 2.5% to 4% rests with the top ten. The sequenced sample consisted of PBMCs. Source of these receptors: a woman aged 18-29 years in good health and CMV-seropositive.

About this clone: This CDR3 is also generated by other DNA sequences in the sample. The gene calls are TRBV18 and TRBJ2-7; the match to TRBD2 covers 10 bases. Trimming removed 1 base from V and 3 bases from J; junction bases left unmatched: 3. CDR3 length: 15 residues. Germline V gene sequence: CDR1 KGHSH, CDR2 LQKENI. For the CDR3, the DNA is TGTGCCAGCTCACCACTTGCTAGCGGGAGCTACGAGCAGTACTTC. It yields the protein CASSPLASGSYEQYF.

Turning to this clone: This same CDR3 is encoded by further DNA sequences in the sample. The chain has TRBV5-1 and TRBJ2-2; D is unresolved. V shed 0 bases and J shed 1 base, with 4 bases lying between them. The CDR3 has 14 residues. The germline V gene has CDR1 SGHRS and CDR2 YFSETQ. The DNA of the CDR3 is TGCGCCAGCAGCTTGGCAGGGAACACCGGGGAGCTGTTTTTT. Amino acid sequence: CASSLAGNTGELFF.

The genes are TRBV25-1 and TRBJ2-1; possibly TRBD1 for D (5 bases). V lost 2 bases and J lost 2, with 10 bases in between. The germline V gene encodes CDR1 MGHDK and CDR2 SYGVNS. This CDR3 is built from 15 residues. The chain's CDR3 is CASSEMDTPYNEQFF. The CDR3 nucleotides are TGTGCCAGCAGTGAAATGGACACCCCCTACAATGAGCAGTTCTTC.

The rearrangement links TRBV28 to TRBJ1-3, with 7 bases lining up with TRBD1. Germline CDR1 reads MDHEN; CDR2 reads SYDVKM. V lost 5 bases and J lost 3; bases outside the gene matches: 7. The CDR3 consists of 15 residues. CDR3 DNA: TGTGCCAGCAGTCCGGGACAGTTACGTGGAAACACCATATATTTT. This codes for CASSPGQLRGNTIYF.